The rows below give T cell receptor beta chains drawn from one sample of a study of early T cells in non-severe SARS-CoV-2 infection. Each CDR3 protein is one row after TCRdb ran MiXCR on the 5' RACE reads. The sample has 75,000 to 80,000 distinct CDR3 sequences; 11% are singletons. The material sequenced was whole blood, taken at baseline. The receptor set was obtained from an adult who was a healthcare worker with PCR-confirmed SARS-CoV-2 infection or an uninfected control (not recorded which). Each CDR3 is given with its conserved first and last residue. D genes are given only for firm matches. Not all rows give a size; the values are once, few, many and, for expanded clones, a class.

abundance	v_gene	j_gene	d_gene	CDR3nt	CDR3aa
few	TRBV7-2	TRBJ2-7	TRBD2	TGTGCCAGCAGCCCAGCGGGGGGCCACTCCTACGAGCAGTACTTC	CASSPAGGHSYEQYF
many	TRBV28	TRBJ2-7	NA	TGTGCCAGCAGTTCCGGGACACGATCCTACGAGCAGTACTTC	CASSSGTRSYEQYF
many	TRBV6-1	TRBJ1-3	NA	TGTGCCAGCAGCCAAGGGGGTGGGAGGCTAAGCTCTGGAAACACCATATATTTT	CASSQGGGRLSSGNTIYF
few	TRBV19	TRBJ1-2	TRBD1	TGTGCCAGTACCCTGACAGGGCCTCTCTATGGCTACACCTTC	CASTLTGPLYGYTF
NA	TRBV7-9	TRBJ2-3	TRBD1	TGTGCCAGCAGCCTGACAGGGTTGATAGATACGCAGTATTTT	CASSLTGLIDTQYF
few	TRBV10-3	TRBJ1-5	TRBD1	TGTGCCATCAGTGCGGACAGGGAAATTCAGCCCCAGCATTTT	CAISADREIQPQHF
NA	TRBV12-3/TRBV12-4	TRBJ2-3	TRBD2	TGTGCCAGCAGTTTCCGAGCGGGGGTAGATACGCAGTATTTT	CASSFRAGVDTQYF
many	TRBV20-1	TRBJ2-3	TRBD1	TGCAGTGCTAGACTTGGACAGGGGAGGGTAGATACGCAGTATTTT	CSARLGQGRVDTQYF
few	TRBV24-1	TRBJ1-2	NA	TGTGCCACCAGTGACATGAACGACGGCTACACCTTC	CATSDMNDGYTF
few	TRBV9	TRBJ1-3	NA	TGTGCCAGCAGCGTGGGCACCCGCGGAAACACCATATATTTT	CASSVGTRGNTIYF
many	TRBV12-3/TRBV12-4	TRBJ1-5	NA	TGTGCCAGCAGCTCGGCGGGGGCTAATCAGCCCCAGCATTTT	CASSSAGANQPQHF
NA	TRBV12-3/TRBV12-4	TRBJ1-1	NA	TGTGCCAGCCACCGAGGCCATACAGGGATCCCTCAAGCTTTCTTT	CASHRGHTGIPQAFF
few	TRBV14	TRBJ2-1	TRBD2	TGTGCCAGCAGCAACATGCCCGGGACTAGCGGGTTCTTC	CASSNMPGTSGFF
few	TRBV5-4	TRBJ1-2	NA	TGTGCCAGCAGCCCGAGGACAAGCTATGGCTACACCTTC	CASSPRTSYGYTF
many	TRBV6-5	TRBJ2-7	NA	TGTGCCAGCAGTGACAGGACCTACGAGCAGTACTTC	CASSDRTYEQYF
few	TRBV3-2	TRBJ2-3	NA	TGTGCCAGCAGCCGAGACCTGTTGGCAGATACGCAGTATTTT	CASSRDLLADTQYF
NA	TRBV7-6	TRBJ2-2	TRBD2	TGTGCCAGCAGCTTCGGGGGGGCCGAGTTCCCCGGGGAGCTGTTTTTT	CASSFGGAEFPGELFF
few	TRBV6-6	TRBJ1-5	NA	TGTGCCAGCAGAACCGGGACGCTTAATCAGCCCCAGCATTTT	CASRTGTLNQPQHF
NA	TRBV29-1	TRBJ2-3	NA	TGCAGCGTGCCCCGGGGGTTTGGGACAGATACGCAGTATTTT	CSVPRGFGTDTQYF
many	TRBV6-5	TRBJ2-5	TRBD2	TGTGCCAGCACCTTCGGGACTAGCGCAAAGACCCAGTACTTC	CASTFGTSAKTQYF
many	TRBV18	TRBJ2-5	NA	TGTGCCAGCTCACCACGACAGTTGCAAGAGACCCAGTACTTC	CASSPRQLQETQYF
NA	TRBV14	TRBJ2-1	TRBD1	TGTGCCAGCAGCCAAGACCGACAGGGGGCCAAGTTCTTC	CASSQDRQGAKFF
NA	TRBV9	TRBJ2-5	TRBD2	TGTGCCAGCAGCGTGACGAGCGGGGGGCCCCAAGAGACCCAGTACTTC	CASSVTSGGPQETQYF